The clone carrying this T cell receptor beta chain has a handful of counts. Antigen specificity is unknown. The CDR3 spans 12 residues. The trim removed 9 bases at V and 6 bases at J, leaving 4 bases unmatched. Per the germline V gene, CDR1 is SEHNR and CDR2 is FQNEAQ (reference sequence). This sample stems from a study of T cell repertoires in cytomegalovirus infection. The overall study: As its CMV epitopes, the study selected recently identified HLA-C-restricted and well-studied HLA-B-restricted targets. Matching HLA type, along with CMV infection, was indicated by public TCR beta signatures. Regarding the study as a whole: In two of eight donors, the top clonotype was HLA-C-restricted CMV-specific. Cumulative frequency of public TCR beta families picked out carriers of CMV plus the relevant HLA.

Each CDR3 protein gets one entry after TCRdb re-called the reads with MiXCR. The sample records roughly 49,000 distinct CDR3 sequences, about a fifth being singletons. The rearrangement joins TRBV7-9 to TRBJ1-2; TRBD1 agrees at 10 bases. The sequences come from CD8+ T cells from cultured PBMCs, collected from culture after CMV antigen stimulation. This clonotype was obtained from a human donor in good health (CMV status not recorded). Some clones in this sample may be carry-over from other donors' samples. Here the CDR3 reads CASRQGANGYTF. Here the CDR3 DNA reads TGTGCCAGTAGACAGGGGGCCAATGGCTACACCTTC.